This T cell receptor beta chain comes out of a study of cytomegalovirus exposure and HLA in healthy donors. The wider study: Some 85 million unique TCRs, all from HLA-typed donors, were included in an early release of the data.

Amplification used 60 Vbeta primers and 13 Jbeta primers. This table comes from immunoSEQ multiplex PCR, and its TCRdb copy is limited to in-frame clones, with some not included. Of fewer than 140,000 clones in the sample, over 70% are singletons; the top ten hold less than 0.95%. CDR1 and CDR2 from the germline V gene are SQVTM and ANQGSEA. Trimming stripped 4 bases from V and 1 base from J, with 10 bases between. The CDR3 spans 14 residues. The chain is built from TRBV29-1 and TRBJ2-2; no clear D. Sequencing was done on a sample of PBMCs. The sequence was obtained from a boy aged 5-17 years in good health and CMV-seronegative. In DNA form, the CDR3 reads TGCAGCGTTGTAGGTCGGAGGAACACCGGGGAGCTGTTTTTT. Its protein is CSVVGRRNTGELFF.